Listed here are 15 T cell receptor beta chains from one sample, sequenced in a study of early T cells in non-severe SARS-CoV-2 infection. MiXCR was run by TCRdb on the 5' RACE reads, yielding one entry per CDR3 protein. Among some 64,000 distinct CDR3 sequences, roughly 21% were seen once, and the ten largest hold 16%. The sample consisted of whole blood, taken at baseline. The source is an adult who was a healthcare worker with PCR-confirmed SARS-CoV-2 infection or an uninfected control (not recorded which).

The chain is built from TRBV6-4 and TRBJ2-1; no firm D call. Germline CDR1 and CDR2: MRHNA and SNTAGT. CDR3 size: 14 residues. V lost 6 bases and J lost 0, with 9 bases in between. In nucleotides, the CDR3 is TGTGCCAGCAGGGAGACTGGCTCCTACAATGAGCAGTTCTTC. Its protein product is CASRETGSYNEQFF.

This clonotype showed up just a few times. The chain recombines TRBV7-8 with TRBJ2-1, with 7 bases aligning to TRBD2. Germline CDR1 is SGHVS and CDR2 is FQNEAQ. The CDR3 loop spans 12 amino acids. The junction had 4 bases not matched to a gene; V was cut back by 10 bases and J by 4 bases. The CDR3 DNA follows: TGTGCCATGTTGCGGGAGTACAATGAGCAGTTCTTC. It translates to CAMLREYNEQFF. Looking up the rest from reference TRBV7-8 and TRBJ2-1 gives the full variable domain: GAGVSQSPRYKVAKRGQDVALRCDPISGHVSLFWYQQALGQGPEFLTYFQNEAQLDKSGLPSDRFFAERPEGSVSTLKIQRTQQEDSAVYLCAMLREYNEQFFGPGTRLTVL.

The CDR3 protein is CASSTGHFTEAFF. The CDR3 region has the DNA TGTGCCAGCAGCACGGGACATTTCACTGAAGCTTTCTTT. This chain joins TRBV3-1 and TRBJ1-1; a possible D gene is TRBD1 (6 bases). With 5 bases removed from V and 4 bases from J, the gap between germline ends came to 11 bases. Germline V gives CDR1 LGHDT, CDR2 YNNKEL (reference sequence). The length of the CDR3 is 13 residues.

The chain has TRBV28 and TRBJ1-1; 8 bases are shared with TRBD1. V gave up 6 bases and J gave up 6 bases; unmatched junction bases: 9. There are 14 residues in the CDR3. Germline V gene data show CDR1 as MDHEN and CDR2 as SYDVKM. Here the CDR3 reads CASRPYRGGAEAFF. In DNA form, the CDR3 reads TGTGCCAGCAGACCTTACAGGGGGGGGGCTGAAGCTTTCTTT.

The chain uses TRBV19 and TRBJ1-2; unclear D gene. CDR3 length: 12 amino acids. The V and J ends lost 10 bases and 5 bases respectively, with 14 bases between them. Germline V CDR1 and CDR2: LNHDA, SQIVND (reference sequence). The CDR3, as DNA: TGTGCCACCGCCCCGGGTCGGTATGGCTACACCTTC. Amino acid sequence: CATAPGRYGYTF.

This clonotype was counted a few times. The J gene is TRBJ2-1, the V gene TRBV12-3 or TRBV12-4; tentative D call: TRBD2 (6 bases). This CDR3 spans 13 amino acids. Trimming took 2 bases from V and 9 from J, leaving 11 bases between them. The CDR3 loop reads CASSLSSGGEQFF. The CDR3 DNA reads TGTGCCAGCAGTTTATCCTCCGGGGGTGAGCAGTTCTTC.

The gene calls are TRBV19 and TRBJ1-4; D may be TRBD1 (6 bases). CDR3 length: 14 residues. The V gene's germline CDR1 is LNHDA and CDR2 SQIVND (reference sequence). The germline V and J ends were trimmed by 4 bases and 7 bases, with 13 bases remaining between them. The CDR3 loop is CASSKWGRLEKLFF. CDR3 DNA: TGTGCCAGTAGTAAGTGGGGGCGCCTTGAAAAACTGTTTTTT.

The V and J genes are TRBV7-9 and TRBJ1-2; D ambiguous. The length of the CDR3 is 14 residues. V gave up 2 bases and J gave up 1 base, with 8 bases separating them. Germline assignment: CDR1 SEHNR and CDR2 FQNEAQ (reference sequence). The CDR3 DNA sequence: TGTGCCAGCAGCTTAAGCCAAAATAACTATGGCTACACCTTC. It yields the protein CASSLSQNNYGYTF.

The V gene is TRBV5-1, the J gene TRBJ2-2; weak D call: TRBD1 (6 bases). The V gene lost 0 bases and the J gene lost 5 bases, with 8 bases spanning the gap. CDR3 size: 14 residues. Germline V gene data show CDR1 as SGHRS and CDR2 as YFSETQ. Here the CDR3 reads CASSLEQGTGELFF. Written as DNA, the CDR3 is TGCGCCAGCAGCTTGGAGCAGGGGACCGGGGAGCTGTTTTTT.

The rearrangement joins TRBV4-1 to TRBJ2-3; 7 bases agree with TRBD2. The V gene end was trimmed by 1 base and the J gene end by 5 bases; junction bases not matched to a gene: 6. Germline loops: CDR1 MGHRA, CDR2 YSYEKL. The CDR3 runs to 15 residues. Here the CDR3 reads CASSQGLAEEDTQYF. CDR3 DNA: TGCGCCAGCAGCCAAGGTCTAGCGGAAGAAGATACGCAGTATTTT.

This clonotype came up many times. J is TRBJ2-2 and V is TRBV5-1; 7 nucleotides align to TRBD2. V lost 0 bases and J lost 2; bases outside the gene matches: 4. Germline-derived CDR1 and CDR2 are SGHRS and YFSETQ. The CDR3 has 16 amino acids. Here the CDR3 DNA reads TGCGCCAGCAGCTTGGACGGGGGGACCAACACCGGGGAGCTGTTTTTT. This encodes CASSLDGGTNTGELFF.

A few counts support this clonotype. The chain carries TRBV4-2 and TRBJ1-4; D is ambiguous. Looked up from germline, CDR1 is LGHNA and CDR2 is YNFKEQ. This CDR3 is 15 amino acids long. Trimming removed 0 bases from V and 0 bases from J, with 5 bases in between. Written as DNA, the CDR3 is TGTGCCAGCAGCCAAGAGGAAACAACTAATGAAAAACTGTTTTTT. This gives the protein CASSQEETTNEKLFF.

There are a few counts of this clonotype. V and J are TRBV30 and TRBJ1-4, with a possible D match to TRBD1 (5 bases). The CDR3 runs to 14 residues. Trimming stripped 4 bases from V and 4 bases from J, with 13 bases between. CDR1 and CDR2 from the germline V gene are GTSNPN and SVGIG (reference sequence). CDR3 DNA: TGTGCCTGGAAATCAGGGTCCAGTAATGAAAAACTGTTTTTT. Translation: CAWKSGSSNEKLFF.

This clonotype was seen a handful of times. The V and J genes are TRBV2 and TRBJ1-1, with D uncertain. The length of the CDR3 is 15 residues. Trimming shortened V by 7 bases and J by 8 bases, and 23 bases separated the two germline ends. In germline, CDR1 is SNHLY, CDR2 FYNNEI. This CDR3 is CASIVQAARAQEAFF. DNA of the CDR3: TGTGCCAGCATAGTACAAGCGGCCCGAGCCCAAGAAGCTTTCTTT. The variable domain in full, with the rest retrieved from reference TRBV2 and TRBJ1-1, is EPEVTQTPSHQVTQMGQEVILRCVPISNHLYFYWYRQILGQKVEFLVSFYNNEISEKSEIFDDQFSVERPDGSNFTLKIRSTKLEDSAMYFCASIVQAARAQEAFFGQGTRLTVV.

This clonotype was detected many times. This sequence joins TRBV13 and TRBJ1-2; no clear D. Germline-derived CDR1 and CDR2 are PRHDT and FYEKMQ (reference sequence). V shed 0 bases and J shed 6 bases, with 5 bases lying between them. CDR3 length equals 12 residues. The CDR3 DNA follows: TGTGCCAGCAGCTTAGGAAGGGATGGCTACACCTTC. This translates into CASSLGRDGYTF.